This is a list of T cell receptor beta chains from one sample in a study of cytomegalovirus exposure and HLA in healthy donors. Profiling relied on immunoSEQ multiplex PCR, and the TCRdb table lists in-frame clones only, not all of them. The sample contains some 160,000 clones, approximately 76% of which appear only once. The specimen was PBMCs. The origin of the receptors is a young woman in good health and CMV-seropositive. Both conserved end residues are part of each CDR3. The order of the fields is D gene, J gene, V gene, CDR3 protein. D genes are given only for firm matches.

>TRBD2|TRBJ2-2|TRBV5-5
CASSFQRLAGYTGELFF
>.|TRBJ2-3|TRBV2
CASSSQGSTDTQYF
>TRBD2|TRBJ2-5|TRBV6-6
CASSYGGGGETQYF
>.|TRBJ2-7|TRBV9
CASSVVGFEQYF
>.|TRBJ1-2|TRBV28
CASSLCREKGGGSYGYTF
>.|TRBJ2-5|TRBV4-3
CASSQGTAEGETQYF
>TRBD1|TRBJ1-2|TRBV7-8
CASSLVRGEGYTF
>TRBD2|.|TRBV5-4
CASSSQRGGQNEQYF
>TRBD1|TRBJ2-2|TRBV6-6
CASSRTGGIGELFF
>.|TRBJ2-3|TRBV1
CTSSQDKTGIYSTDTQYF
>TRBD1|TRBJ2-7|TRBV7-2
CASSAGQGARYEQYF
>.|TRBJ2-3|TRBV5-1
CASSLAWTSTDTQYF
>.|TRBJ1-5|TRBV7-2
CASSFPQQAGSNQPQHF
>TRBD1|TRBJ1-2|TRBV9
CASSYGTGIYGYTF
>.|TRBJ1-4|TRBV25-1
CASSETRGAMSEKLFF
>TRBD2|TRBJ2-7|TRBV5-1
CASSFVPGRDSGGYEQYF
>TRBD1|TRBJ1-1|TRBV6-5
CASFDRGVGTEAFF
>.|TRBJ1-2|TRBV27
CASSPTTFGYGYTF
>.|TRBJ1-3|TRBV19
CASSSRLIVTGNTIYF
>TRBD2|TRBJ2-2|TRBV4-2
CASSQPRGGDTGELFF
>TRBD1|TRBJ1-6|TRBV2
CASRTGTVNSPLHF
>.|TRBJ2-5|TRBV11-2
CASSYGQFRETQYF
>.|TRBJ1-4|TRBV19
CASKRSGSREEKLFF
>.|TRBJ2-5|TRBV5-8
CASSMRDSQETQYF
>.|TRBJ1-1|TRBV4-1
CASRGHLKNTEAFF
>TRBD1|TRBJ1-3|TRBV6-5
CASSQGAWGNTIYF
>.|TRBJ2-5|TRBV5-6
CASTPNWGGAFGDQETQYF
>TRBD1|TRBJ1-4|TRBV5-5
CASSFTGGTNEKLFF
>TRBD2|TRBJ2-1|TRBV5-4
CASSFLAGKNEQFF
>.|TRBJ2-3|TRBV18
CASSRQAWTDTQYF
>TRBD1|TRBJ1-5|TRBV7-2
CASSPRLGGYNQPQHF
>TRBD1|TRBJ1-2|TRBV25-1
CASSSQGANYGYTF
>TRBD1|TRBJ2-7|TRBV7-9
CASSLTGTAYEQYF
>.|TRBJ1-1|TRBV5-5
CASSLERELVITEAFF
>.|TRBJ1-5|TRBV5-4
CASSEHPDQPQHF
>.|TRBJ2-2|TRBV29-1
CSVRTTPGSTGELFF
>.|TRBJ2-4|TRBV6-5
CASSFDRKNIQYF
>TRBD1|TRBJ2-3|TRBV5-6
CASSSRTGGFTDTQYF
>TRBD2|TRBJ2-3|TRBV10-3
CAISEAGGYADTQYF
>TRBD1|TRBJ1-1|TRBV18
CASSSRDRGLEAFF
>TRBD2|TRBJ2-3|TRBV6-5
CASSPGTSGGDTQYF
>TRBD1|TRBJ1-6|TRBV7-8
CASSSRTGSDNSPLHF
>.|TRBJ2-7|TRBV14
CASSQGREQYF
>.|TRBJ1-2|TRBV5-4
CASSSELPGSPNYYGYTF
>TRBD2|TRBJ2-3|TRBV9
CASSGRRGAWGTDTQYF
>TRBD1|TRBJ1-5|TRBV2
CASREQGPNQPQHF
>.|TRBJ1-2|TRBV2
CASSGEGRIDGYTF
>TRBD2|TRBJ2-1|TRBV6-1
CASLAGGYNEQFF
>.|TRBJ1-6|TRBV29-1
CSVKTAYNSPLHF